What follows describes a single T cell receptor beta chain. What it binds is unknown. This record comes from a study of CXCR3-negative and CXCR3-positive naive CD8 T cells. The CDR3 has 16 residues. In germline, CDR1 is LGHNA, CDR2 YSLEER. General observations from the study: Naive cells with CXCR3 showed TRB CDR3s that were more hydrophobic than those in CXCR3-negative naive cells. Both naive subsets carried similar amounts of surface CD5, so TCR strength was inferred from TRB CDR3 properties. In naive cells, CXCR3-negative and CXCR3-positive subsets had similar TRBV-TRBJ usage; memory cells differed. Both of the naive subsets showed about the same high diversity, but memory CD8+ cells had much less.

UMI-tagged TRB cDNA libraries were built via 5' RACE. TCRdb re-called the 5' RACE reads and gives one entry per CDR3 protein, without DNA. The listing records roughly 25,000 distinct CDR3 sequences. The sequencing input was naive CXCR3- CD8+ T cells from blood. Sample subset: CD45RO-CCR7+CD27+CD95- naive CD8+ T cells lacking CXCR3 (TNR3-). V is TRBV4-3 and J is TRBJ2-1; TCRdb's D call, TRBD2, is unchecked because there is no DNA. The source of this sequence is a human donor in good health. Some clones in this sample may be carry-over from other donors' samples. The CDR3 protein is CASSQEDYSSYNEQFF.